The clone carrying this TCR beta chain was seen only a few times. MiXCR was run by TCRdb on the 5' RACE reads, yielding one entry per CDR3 protein. The sample contains roughly 690,000 distinct CDR3 sequences, roughly 20% of which appear only once. The sample belongs to a study of identical twins. Trimming stripped 7 bases from V and 2 bases from J, with 11 bases between. The germline CDR1 and CDR2 sequences are SGDLS and YYNGEE. The CDR3 loop spans 13 amino acids. These data were also filed under a second study, of T cells expressing NK-cell markers.

The rearrangement links TRBV9 to TRBJ2-3; the D gene could be TRBD1 or TRBD2 (5 bases each). The sample was PBMCs. The TCR originated in a young woman in good health. The CDR3 loop reads CASATDYTDTQYF. For the CDR3, the DNA is TGTGCCAGCGCGACAGACTACACAGATACGCAGTATTTT.